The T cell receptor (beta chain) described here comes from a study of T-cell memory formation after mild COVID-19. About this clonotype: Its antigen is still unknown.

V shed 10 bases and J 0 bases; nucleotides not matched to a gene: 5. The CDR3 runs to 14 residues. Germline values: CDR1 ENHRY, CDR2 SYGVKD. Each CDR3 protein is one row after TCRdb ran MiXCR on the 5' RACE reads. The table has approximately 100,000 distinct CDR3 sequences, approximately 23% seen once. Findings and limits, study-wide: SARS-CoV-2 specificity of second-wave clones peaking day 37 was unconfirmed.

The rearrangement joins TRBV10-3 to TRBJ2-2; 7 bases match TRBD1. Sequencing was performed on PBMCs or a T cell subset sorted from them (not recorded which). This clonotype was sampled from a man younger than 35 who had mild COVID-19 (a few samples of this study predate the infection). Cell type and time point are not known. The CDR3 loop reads CATQDRSNTGELFF. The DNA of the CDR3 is TGTGCCACCCAGGACAGGTCGAACACCGGGGAGCTGTTTTTT.